The 5 T cell receptor beta chains reported below all come from one sample, sequenced in a study of human T cells and chemical hapten exposure. Time point reported: patch test 3, about 24 weeks after DPC sensitization. The sample's treatment: therapeutic diphenylcyclopropenone sensitization with weekly scalp DPC. In TCRdb, the RACE reads were re-called with MiXCR into one record per CDR3 protein. The sample has about 190,000 distinct CDR3 sequences, around 25% seen once. Source: whole blood, taken in connection with sensitization to the hapten diphenylcyclopropenone (DPC). These receptors originate from a woman aged 40-49 years with alopecia areata. Some clones in this sample may be carry-over from other donors' samples.

The V gene is TRBV28, the J gene TRBJ2-7; D is unclear. The germline gives CDR1 MDHEN, CDR2 SYDVKM. The V end lost 6 bases, the J end lost 0 bases, and 9 bases lay between the germline ends. The CDR3 is made up of 13 amino acids. The CDR3 loop reads CASRETLSYEQYF. As DNA, the CDR3 is TGTGCCAGCAGAGAGACACTCTCCTACGAGCAGTACTTC.

The V gene is TRBV18, the J gene TRBJ2-7; D gene uncertain. CDR3 length: 16 residues. Trimming took off 2 bases at V and 4 bases at J, with 18 bases between the two ends. Germline V gene sequence: CDR1 KGHSH, CDR2 LQKENI. The CDR3 sequence: CASSPSVNPRRYEQYF. The CDR3 DNA reads as TGTGCCAGCTCACCATCCGTTAATCCGCGAAGGTACGAGCAGTACTTC.

In its sample, this clonotype was seen a few times. The rearrangement links TRBV10-3 to TRBJ1-5; D ambiguous. Germline V gene lookup returns CDR1 ENHRY and CDR2 SYGVKD. This CDR3 contains 14 residues. Trimming cost V 3 bases and J 2 bases, with 8 bases left between them. The CDR3 protein is CAISDTNGNQPQHF. CDR3 coding DNA: TGTGCCATCAGTGATACTAACGGCAATCAGCCCCAGCATTTT.

This clonotype was counted many times. The chain couples TRBV20-1 to TRBJ2-2; 10 bases match TRBD2. Germline CDR1 reads DFQATT; CDR2 reads SNEGSKA (reference sequence). The CDR3 is 15 residues long. Trimming removed 6 bases from V and 7 bases from J; junction bases left unmatched: 11. This CDR3 is CSATTLAGYHGELFF. CDR3 nucleotides: TGCAGTGCAACAACACTAGCGGGGTATCACGGGGAGCTGTTTTTT.

V and J are TRBV29-1 and TRBJ2-7; TRBD1 aligns across 8 bases. The CDR3 is 14 amino acids. V shed 6 bases, J shed 0 bases, and the junction held 7 bases outside the gene matches. Germline CDR1 reads SQVTM; CDR2 reads ANQGSEA. CDR3 region: CSVVGQGSSYEQYF. The DNA for the CDR3 is TGCAGCGTCGTAGGACAGGGCAGCTCCTACGAGCAGTACTTC.